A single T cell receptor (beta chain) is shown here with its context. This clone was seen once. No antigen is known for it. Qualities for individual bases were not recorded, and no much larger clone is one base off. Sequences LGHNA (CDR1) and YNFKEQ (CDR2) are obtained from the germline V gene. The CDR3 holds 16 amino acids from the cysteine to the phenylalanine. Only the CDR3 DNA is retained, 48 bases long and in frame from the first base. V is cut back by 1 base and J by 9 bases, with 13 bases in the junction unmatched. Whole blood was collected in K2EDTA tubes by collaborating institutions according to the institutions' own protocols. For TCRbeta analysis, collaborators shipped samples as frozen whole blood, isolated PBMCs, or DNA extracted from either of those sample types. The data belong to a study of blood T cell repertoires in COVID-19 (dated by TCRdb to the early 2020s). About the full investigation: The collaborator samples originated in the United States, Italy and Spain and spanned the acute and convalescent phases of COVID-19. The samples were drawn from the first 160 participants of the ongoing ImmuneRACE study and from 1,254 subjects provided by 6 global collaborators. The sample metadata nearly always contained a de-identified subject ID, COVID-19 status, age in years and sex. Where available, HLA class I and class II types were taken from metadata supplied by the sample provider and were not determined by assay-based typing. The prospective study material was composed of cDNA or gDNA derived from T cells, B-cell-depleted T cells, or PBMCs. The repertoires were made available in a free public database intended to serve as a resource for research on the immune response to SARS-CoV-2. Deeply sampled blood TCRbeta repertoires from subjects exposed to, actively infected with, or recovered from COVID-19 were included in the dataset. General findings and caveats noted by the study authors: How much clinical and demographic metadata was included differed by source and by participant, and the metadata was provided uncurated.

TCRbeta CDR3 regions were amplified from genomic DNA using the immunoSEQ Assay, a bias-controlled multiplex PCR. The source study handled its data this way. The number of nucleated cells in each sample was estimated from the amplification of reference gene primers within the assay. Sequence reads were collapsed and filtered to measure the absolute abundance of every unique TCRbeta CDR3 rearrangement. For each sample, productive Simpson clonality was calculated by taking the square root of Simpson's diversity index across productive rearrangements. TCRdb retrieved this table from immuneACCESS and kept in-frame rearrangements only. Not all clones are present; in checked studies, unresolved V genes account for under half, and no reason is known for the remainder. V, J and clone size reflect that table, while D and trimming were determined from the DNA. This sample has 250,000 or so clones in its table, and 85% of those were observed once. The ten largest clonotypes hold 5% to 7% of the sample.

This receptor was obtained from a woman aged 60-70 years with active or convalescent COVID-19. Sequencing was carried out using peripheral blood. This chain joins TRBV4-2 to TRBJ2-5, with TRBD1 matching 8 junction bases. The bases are TGTGCCAGCAGCCAAGCGACCCCGGGACAGGTTGAGGCCCAGTACTTC. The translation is CASSQATPGQVEAQYF.